This T cell receptor beta chain was found in a study of CD8+ T cells in alopecia areata. General observations from the study: Lesional scalp displayed greater clonality than normal scalp, most notably in alopecia totalis/universalis.

In its sample, this clone was seen many times. Its matching antigen is unknown. Isolated RNA was reverse transcribed into cDNA used as the sequencing template. The repertoire was sequenced with immunoSEQ multiplex PCR; TCRdb's copy has only in-frame clones and lacks some. The table records about 110,000 clones, roughly 64% of them present only once. CDR1 and CDR2 (germline): LNHDA, SQIVND (reference sequence). Trimming took 6 bases from V and 4 from J; bases not matched to a gene: 6. This CDR3 is built from 13 residues. The sorting of PBMCs gave CD4+ and CD8+ T cells. The chain is built from TRBV19 and TRBJ2-7; TRBD1 aligns across 7 bases. Sequences were obtained from CD8+ T cells sorted from blood. The TCR was taken from a human donor in good health. The CDR3 reads CASRHKGAYEQYF. The CDR3 DNA reads TGTGCCAGTAGGCACAAGGGGGCGTACGAGCAGTACTTC.